The 15 T cell receptor beta chains listed next were all sequenced from one sample in a study of cytomegalovirus exposure and HLA in healthy donors. The PCR was carried out with 60 Vbeta primers and 13 Jbeta primers. Sequencing was performed with immunoSEQ multiplex PCR; in TCRdb, only in-frame clones are kept and a portion is missing. The top ten hold around 10% of the sample, which has roughly 150,000 clones, approximately 71% seen once. Sequenced material: PBMCs. The receptors shown here come from a man in his late teens or twenties in good health and CMV-seropositive.

J is TRBJ1-4 and V is TRBV18; no firm D call. Trimming stripped 3 bases from V and 0 bases from J, with 14 bases between. The CDR3 sequence is 17 residues long. The V gene's germline CDR1 is KGHSH and CDR2 LQKENI. For the CDR3, the DNA is TGTGCCAGCTCACCGAGGGTCTCAGGATCAACTAATGAAAAACTGTTTTTT. As protein: CASSPRVSGSTNEKLFF.

This chain connects TRBV7-6 to TRBJ2-5; 8 bases map to TRBD2. The CDR3 totals 17 residues. CDR1 is SGHVS and CDR2 is FNYEAQ in the germline V gene. V dropped 0 bases and J dropped 7; count of bases not matched to a gene: 13. CDR3 protein: CASSLATRGGPRGTQYF. The CDR3 DNA follows: TGTGCCAGCAGCTTAGCTACCCGGGGGGGTCCCAGAGGGACCCAGTACTTC.

The J gene is TRBJ2-7, the V gene TRBV27; TRBD2 is a possible D gene (6 bases). Between the trimmed V and J ends, which lost 4 bases and 9 bases, there was a span of 16 bases. Germline-derived CDR1 and CDR2 are MNHEY and SMNVEV (reference sequence). This CDR3 has 13 amino acids. The CDR3 spells CASSSYGSRSQYF. The DNA of the CDR3 is TGTGCCAGCAGTTCTTACGGGAGTAGATCGCAGTACTTC.

The rearrangement links TRBV7-2 to TRBJ2-3; 7 bases are shared with TRBD2. Germline V gene data show CDR1 as SGHTA and CDR2 as FQGNSA. V lost 3 bases to trimming and J lost 6 bases; unmatched junction nucleotides: 15. The CDR3 spans 17 residues. This chain's CDR3 is CASSFGVWRERSDTQYF. DNA for the CDR3: TGTGCCAGCAGCTTCGGTGTCTGGCGGGAGAGGTCGGATACGCAGTATTTT.

This rearrangement joins TRBV7-9 to TRBJ2-3; a possible D gene is TRBD1 (5 bases). V gave up 1 base and J gave up 3 bases, with 11 bases separating them. Germline V gives CDR1 SEHNR, CDR2 FQNEAQ (reference sequence). This CDR3 has 15 residues. The CDR3 nucleotides are TGTGCCAGCAGCTTAGAGGGGTGGGGAACAGATACGCAGTATTTT. Amino acid sequence: CASSLEGWGTDTQYF.

This chain joins TRBV18 and TRBJ1-1, with D hard to call. This CDR3 region has 16 residues. Germline V gives CDR1 KGHSH, CDR2 LQKENI. V was clipped by 3 bases and J by 0 bases, with 14 bases between them. CDR3 sequence (DNA): TGTGCCAGCTCACCTACCCCTTTGACAATGAACACTGAAGCTTTCTTT. This codes for CASSPTPLTMNTEAFF.

The genes are TRBV6-6 and TRBJ2-3; 7 nucleotides align to TRBD2. The CDR3 runs to 15 residues. V was pared by 2 bases and J by 6 bases, with 8 bases of the junction left unmatched. The V gene's germline CDR1 is MNHNY and CDR2 SVGAGI (reference sequence). The DNA of the CDR3 is TGTGCCAGCAGTTACGGGCAGGGAGGGGCCGATACGCAGTATTTT. Translated: CASSYGQGGADTQYF.

Only a few counts were recorded for this clone. V usage is TRBV11-2 and J usage is TRBJ2-3; TRBD2 aligns across 13 bases. Germline-derived CDR1 and CDR2 are SGHAT and FQNNGV. CDR3 length: 17 amino acids. The J segment lost 4 bases and the V segment lost 4 bases, leaving 8 bases of the junction unmatched. CDR3 in DNA: TGTGCCAGCAGCTCCCGGACTAGCGGGAGAGGATCAGATACGCAGTATTTT. This encodes CASSSRTSGRGSDTQYF.

This clone was counted a few times. The V gene is TRBV5-6, the J gene TRBJ2-5, with D possibly matching TRBD1 (6 bases). The V gene's germline CDR1 is SGHDT and CDR2 YYEEEE. The CDR3 contains 12 residues. Trimming stripped 4 bases from V and 5 bases from J, with 9 bases between. DNA for the CDR3: TGTGCCAGCAGCCGACAGGATGAGACCCAGTACTTC. Translation: CASSRQDETQYF.

This chain links TRBV11-2 with TRBJ2-1, with 7 bases aligning to TRBD1. The junction had 3 bases not matched to a gene; V was cut back by 1 base and J by 0 bases. Germline V CDR1 and CDR2: SGHAT, FQNNGV. The CDR3 loop spans 16 amino acids. The CDR3 DNA reads TGTGCCAGCAGCTTAGCAGGGGGTGCCTCCTACAATGAGCAGTTCTTC. Its translation: CASSLAGGASYNEQFF.

The V call is TRBV11-2, the J call TRBJ2-3; no clear D gene. Per the germline V gene, CDR1 is SGHAT and CDR2 is FQNNGV. The CDR3 covers 12 residues. V was trimmed by 4 bases and J by 6 bases, leaving 8 bases between them. CDR3 sequence (DNA): TGTGCCAGCAGCTCGGAAGCGGATACGCAGTATTTT. The encoded protein is CASSSEADTQYF.

The chain combines TRBV29-1 with TRBJ2-2, with D possibly TRBD1 on 5 matching bases. Germline loops: CDR1 SQVTM, CDR2 ANQGSEA. V lost 6 bases and J 4 bases, leaving 12 bases between the germline ends. CDR3 length equals 13 residues. CDR3 nucleotides: TGCAGCGTACACAGGCCCCTCACCGGGGAGCTGTTTTTT. It codes for CSVHRPLTGELFF.

The chain uses TRBV10-2 and TRBJ2-7; TRBD2 matches 13 bases. This CDR3 spans 14 amino acids. V gave up 6 bases and J gave up 4 bases; unmatched junction bases: 3. Germline CDR1 reads WSHSY; CDR2 reads SAAADI. This CDR3 reads CASRGTSGEYEQYF. CDR3 sequence (DNA): TGCGCCAGCAGGGGGACTAGCGGGGAATACGAGCAGTACTTC.

The rearrangement links TRBV11-3 to TRBJ1-3; weak D call: TRBD1 (5 bases). The germline V and J ends were trimmed by 0 bases and 0 bases, with 12 bases remaining between them. CDR1 and CDR2 from the germline V gene are SGHNT and YENEEA. The CDR3 runs 17 residues. For the CDR3, the DNA is TGTGCCAGCAGCTTAGAGTCAGAGGGACTCTCTGGAAACACCATATATTTT. The encoded protein is CASSLESEGLSGNTIYF.

The chain recombines TRBV7-9 with TRBJ2-1, with TRBD2 matching 14 bases. The CDR3 has 14 amino acids. Germline assignment: CDR1 SEHNR and CDR2 FQNEAQ (reference sequence). With V trimmed by 4 bases and J by 15 bases, 8 bases remained unmatched. The CDR3 DNA reads TGTGCCAGCAGCTCCCCGGGACTAGCGGGAGCCGGGTTCTTC. Its translation is CASSSPGLAGAGFF.